This T cell receptor beta chain was retrieved from a study of cytomegalovirus exposure and HLA in healthy donors. Broader study findings: Earlier analysis found most TCR beta V segments productive about 87% or about 30% of the time. The study recorded 150 to 200 TCR beta chains that were cytomegalovirus-associated. A cluster of highly shared sequence variants was likely a sequencing artifact.

PCR employed 60 Vbeta and 13 Jbeta primers. Produced via immunoSEQ multiplex PCR; TCRdb's table is partial and in-frame only. Of approximately 200,000 clones in the sample, under 80% were seen once. This clone was seen a handful of times. No antigen is known for it. CDR3 size: 16 residues. The V and J ends lost 1 base and 1 base, in that order; junction bases with no gene match: 7. The germline V gene encodes CDR1 GTSNPN and CDR2 SVGIG (reference sequence). This receptor was identified in a man under 40 in good health and CMV-seropositive. The chain is built from TRBV30 and TRBJ2-7; the match to TRBD1 covers 10 bases. The sequenced sample consisted of PBMCs. As DNA, the CDR3 is TGTGCCTGGAGTGAATCTCGGGACAGGGGTTCCTACGAGCAGTACTTC. Its protein product is CAWSESRDRGSYEQYF.